This record covers a single T cell receptor beta chain. The antigen is not known. The source of the sample is a study of T cell repertoires in cytomegalovirus infection. Study outcomes and limitations: Ex vivo responses were dominated by HLA-C-restricted CMV-specific TCR beta clonotypes.

The CDR3 is made up of 16 amino acids. Germline assignment: CDR1 SGHVS and CDR2 FNYEAQ. The V segment lost 1 base and the J segment 4 bases; nucleotides outside the gene matches: 7. TCRdb analysed the reads with MiXCR anew, one entry per CDR3 protein. Here the sample spans approximately 750,000 distinct CDR3 sequences, roughly a third being singletons. V is TRBV7-6 and J is TRBJ1-3; the match to TRBD1 covers 7 bases. The specimen was PBMCs. The TCR sequence derives from a human donor in good health (CMV status not recorded). Some clones in this sample may be carry-over from other donors' samples. Written as DNA, the CDR3 is TGTGCCAGCAGCTTAGGGCCGACAGGGAACGGAAACACCATATATTTT. Translating gives CASSLGPTGNGNTIYF.